Sequencing of this T cell receptor beta chain was carried out in a study of T cell responses to AZD1222 COVID-19 vaccine. Here immunoSEQ multiplex PCR was the method, and the copy in TCRdb shows in-frame clones only, minus some. The table includes 150,000 to 180,000 clones, roughly nine tenths detected once. CDR3 length: 12 residues. The germline CDR1 and CDR2 sequences are MNHNS and SASEGT. Trimming removed 1 base at V and 5 bases at J, with 5 bases between. The TCR comes from an adult in good health. The chain is built from TRBV6-1 and TRBJ1-1, with D uncertain. Sequences were derived from peripheral blood, sampled on day 0 of AZD1222 vaccination. CDR3 in DNA: TGTGCCAGCAGTGAAGTCGGGACTGAAGCTTTCTTT. The encoded protein is CASSEVGTEAFF.